These 27 T cell receptor beta chains were all obtained from the same sample, sequenced in a study of blood T cell repertoires in COVID-19. Libraries were prepared by immunoSEQ multiplex PCR; TCRdb keeps only in-frame clonotypes and omits some of them. Seen here are approximately 220,000 clones, 80% to 85% observed once, and the top ten hold 4% to 6%. The sequenced sample consisted of peripheral blood. Every receptor here comes from a woman aged 60-70 years who had recovered from COVID-19.

The chain carries TRBV10-3 and TRBJ2-5; no reliable D call. Per germline, CDR1 ENHRY and CDR2 SYGVKD. Between the trimmed V and J ends, which lost 4 bases and 5 bases, there was a span of 14 bases. The CDR3 is made up of 14 amino acids. For the CDR3, the DNA is TGTGCCATCAGTGGCCCTGAGGTTGGGGAGACCCAGTACTTC. Translation gives CAISGPEVGETQYF.

Points on this clone: This same CDR3 is encoded by further DNA sequences in the sample. The CDR3 nucleotides read TGTGCCAGCAAACAGGGAGATGATACTCTCCACTTT. Translated, it gives CASKQGDDTLHF. The chain is built from TRBV27 and TRBJ1-6; tentative D call: TRBD1 (6 bases). Germline CDR1 MNHEY, CDR2 SMNVEV (reference sequence). This CDR3 spans 12 amino acids. V gave up 7 bases and J gave up 16 bases, with 17 bases separating them.

The chain joins TRBV18 to TRBJ2-7; 9 bases fit TRBD1. The ends lost 6 bases at V and 4 bases at J; junction bases unmatched: 7. The germline V gene has CDR1 KGHSH and CDR2 LQKENI. The CDR3 is 14 residues long. As DNA, the CDR3 is TGTGCCAGCTCGTCCGGACAGGGGTTTTACGAGCAGTACTTC. Residues: CASSSGQGFYEQYF.

This chain joins TRBV6-2 or TRBV6-3 and TRBJ2-1; the D is unclear. CDR3 size: 16 residues. V lost 4 bases, J lost 4 bases, and 17 bases lay in between. The germline CDR1 and CDR2 sequences are MNHEY and SVGEGT. The DNA of the CDR3 is TGTGCCAGCAGTTCAGGCCCTAACAGCCCTTACAATGAGCAGTTCTTC. Protein: CASSSGPNSPYNEQFF.

This clone was counted only a few times. This rearrangement joins TRBV18 to TRBJ2-5; D unclear. This CDR3 contains 14 residues. CDR1 and CDR2 (germline): KGHSH, LQKENI. V was cut by 6 bases and J by 1 base, with 12 bases left in between. In DNA form, the CDR3 reads TGTGCCAGCTCCGGTGTGGAGCTCCAAGAGACCCAGTACTTC. This gives the protein CASSGVELQETQYF. The whole variable domain, remainder taken from reference TRBV18 and TRBJ2-5, is NAGVMQNPRHLVRRRGQEARLRCSPMKGHSHVYWYRQLPEEGLKFMVYLQKENIIDESGMPKERFSAEFPKEGPSILRIQQVVRGDSAAYFCASSGVELQETQYFGPGTRLLVL.

This chain links TRBV6-4 with TRBJ2-7, with 7 bases aligning to TRBD1. V trimming: 0 bases; J trimming: 2 bases; junction bases outside the gene matches: 1. Germline V gene data show CDR1 as MRHNA and CDR2 as SNTAGT. This CDR3 comprises 14 residues. In nucleotides, the CDR3 is TGTGCCAGCAGTGACTCAGGGACAGCCTACGAGCAGTACTTC. Amino acid sequence: CASSDSGTAYEQYF.

V is TRBV7-3 and J is TRBJ1-1; 10 bases align to TRBD1. Germline CDR1 is SGHTA and CDR2 is FQGTGA. The CDR3 has 13 amino acids. The V and J ends lost 5 bases and 6 bases, in that order; junction bases with no gene match: 3. In DNA, the CDR3 is TGTGCCAGCAGCGATGGGACAGGGGCTGAAGCTTTCTTT. Protein: CASSDGTGAEAFF.

The rearrangement uses TRBV28 and TRBJ1-3; TRBD1 might be the D (5 bases). V shed 8 bases and J shed 0 bases, with 17 bases lying between them. The CDR3 covers 16 residues. Germline values: CDR1 MDHEN, CDR2 SYDVKM. The DNA for the CDR3 is TGTGCCAGCGATGGGGCAGCTTATTCCTCTGGAAACACCATATATTTT. It encodes CASDGAAYSSGNTIYF.

V and J are TRBV25-1 and TRBJ1-2, with 10 nucleotides matching TRBD1. Germline V CDR1 and CDR2: MGHDK, SYGVNS. The CDR3 is made up of 13 amino acids. J lost 5 bases, V lost 8 bases, and 5 bases had no gene match. CDR3 nucleotide sequence: TGTGCCAGCCCCGGGGGACAGGGGTATGGCTACACCTTC. This encodes CASPGGQGYGYTF.

This clone has just a few counts. The V call is TRBV19, the J call TRBJ1-1, with no clear D. CDR3 length: 14 residues. Germline V gene lookup returns CDR1 LNHDA and CDR2 SQIVND (reference sequence). The V gene lost 7 bases and the J gene lost 7 bases, with 19 bases spanning the gap. The CDR3 sequence is CASTNGEGRVEAFF. CDR3 coding DNA: TGTGCCAGTACTAATGGGGAGGGCAGAGTTGAAGCTTTCTTT.

The chain carries TRBV2 and TRBJ1-2; TRBD1 matches at 10 bases. CDR1 is SNHLY and CDR2 is FYNNEI in the germline V gene. This CDR3 contains 14 residues. The V and J ends lost 7 bases and 6 bases, in that order; junction bases with no gene match: 8. This chain's CDR3 is CASIARQGADGYTF. The CDR3 DNA sequence: TGTGCCAGCATTGCCCGACAGGGGGCAGATGGCTACACCTTC.

The V gene is TRBV6-1, the J gene TRBJ1-3; D gene unclear. Per the germline V gene, CDR1 is MNHNS and CDR2 is SASEGT. Trimming cost V 4 bases and J 0 bases, with 13 bases left between them. This CDR3 is built from 16 residues. The CDR3 DNA reads TGTGCCAGCAGTGCACCACTGAAAAGCTCTGGAAACACCATATATTTT. Its protein product is CASSAPLKSSGNTIYF.

This rearrangement joins TRBV27 to TRBJ2-1, with unresolved D. The CDR3 sequence is 13 residues long. Germline CDR1 MNHEY, CDR2 SMNVEV (reference sequence). V was clipped by 8 bases and J by 3 bases, with 11 bases between them. The CDR3, as DNA: TGTGCCAGCGTTTCCCCCCTCTACAATGAGCAGTTCTTC. Translation gives CASVSPLYNEQFF.

CDR3 bases: TGTGCCAGCAGCTTAGACAGATCTAACTATGGCTACACCTTC. This sequence encodes CASSLDRSNYGYTF. The chain couples TRBV11-2 to TRBJ1-2; unclear D gene. Germline V lookup: CDR1 SGHAT, CDR2 FQNNGV. The CDR3 length is 14 residues. Trimming removed 0 bases from V and 0 bases from J, with 5 bases in between.

The chain has TRBV3-1 (or the pseudogene TRBV3-2) and TRBJ2-3, with TRBD2 as a possible D gene (5 bases). Germline CDR1 reads LGHDT; CDR2 reads YNNKEL (reference sequence). The V end lost 2 bases, the J end lost 5 bases, and 11 bases lay between the germline ends. This CDR3 region has 14 residues. CDR3 sequence reads: CASSQRAAGDTQYF. CDR3 sequence (DNA): TGTGCCAGCAGCCAACGAGCGGCGGGAGATACGCAGTATTTT.

The V call is TRBV5-5, the J call TRBJ2-7; TRBD1 might be the D (6 bases). The CDR3 consists of 15 residues. V lost 2 bases, J lost 0 bases, and 12 bases lay in between. The germline V gene encodes CDR1 SGHKS and CDR2 YYEKEE (reference sequence). The CDR3 sequence is CASSFWGPTSYEQYF. The CDR3 nucleotides are TGTGCCAGCAGCTTCTGGGGGCCGACCTCCTACGAGCAGTACTTC.

This clone was seen more than once but under ten times. The chain couples TRBV5-5 to TRBJ2-7, with TRBD2 matching over 7 bases. Per the germline V gene, CDR1 is SGHKS and CDR2 is YYEKEE (reference sequence). Unmatched junction bases numbered 10, after V lost 4 bases and J lost 6 bases. CDR3 length: 14 residues. This chain's CDR3 is CASSGWTRRGEQYF. The CDR3 DNA reads as TGTGCCAGCAGCGGATGGACTAGACGGGGCGAGCAGTACTTC.

This rearrangement joins TRBV5-5 to TRBJ1-5; D possibly corresponds to TRBD1 (5 bases). Germline loops: CDR1 SGHKS, CDR2 YYEKEE (reference sequence). CDR3 size: 14 residues. V was clipped by 4 bases and J by 7 bases, with 15 bases between them. CDR3 sequence: CASSPPGEGQPQHF. The CDR3 DNA reads as TGTGCCAGCAGCCCTCCGGGGGAGGGGCAGCCCCAGCATTTT.

The chain couples TRBV6-2 or TRBV6-3 to TRBJ2-7, with D possibly TRBD1 on 7 matching bases. The CDR3 contains 15 residues. The germline V gene has CDR1 MNHEY and CDR2 SVGEGT. V lost 5 bases and J lost 4, with 18 bases in between. The CDR3 DNA follows: TGTGCCAGCAGTCGACAGGGACTCCCTATGTACGAGCAGTACTTC. This gives the protein CASSRQGLPMYEQYF.

This chain uses TRBV29-1 with TRBJ1-4; D remains unclear. Deletions cut 3 bases from V and 0 bases from J, with 8 bases between. CDR1 and CDR2 (germline): SQVTM, ANQGSEA. There are 14 residues in the CDR3. This CDR3 is CSVDSGATNEKLFF. CDR3 in DNA: TGCAGCGTTGACAGCGGAGCAACTAATGAAAAACTGTTTTTT.

The V and J genes are TRBV5-6 and TRBJ2-7; D unclear. V lost 0 bases to trimming and J lost 1 base, with 5 bases between them. The CDR3 loop spans 13 amino acids. Germline CDR1 reads SGHDT; CDR2 reads YYEEEE. CDR3 nucleotides: TGTGCCAGCAGCTTGGCGGTTTCCTACGAGCAGTACTTC. Translation gives CASSLAVSYEQYF. The full variable domain, with the rest looked up from reference TRBV5-6 and TRBJ2-7, is DAGVTQSPTHLIKTRGQQVTLRCSPKSGHDTVSWYQQALGQGPQFIFQYYEEEERQRGNFPDRFSGHQFPNYSSELNVNALLLGDSALYLCASSLAVSYEQYFGPGTRLTVT.

The chain couples TRBV9 to TRBJ2-2, with 8 bases fitting TRBD2. This CDR3 has 14 amino acids. Germline V gives CDR1 SGDLS, CDR2 YYNGEE. V gave up 4 bases and J gave up 8 bases; unmatched junction bases: 7. The CDR3 reads CASSPGGVRGELFF. CDR3 sequence (DNA): TGTGCCAGCAGCCCGGGAGGGGTTCGGGGGGAGCTGTTTTTT.

The V call is TRBV11-3, the J call TRBJ2-1; 8 bases fit TRBD1. Trimming removed 3 bases from V and 6 bases from J; junction bases left unmatched: 1. The CDR3 is 13 amino acids. CDR1 and CDR2 (germline): SGHNT, YENEEA. The CDR3 nucleotides are TGTGCCAGCAGCTTGCAGGGGGCCAATGAGCAGTTCTTC. Translated: CASSLQGANEQFF.

This chain connects TRBV4-1 to TRBJ1-5, with 7 bases fitting TRBD1. J was trimmed by 5 bases and V by 2 bases; bases with no gene match: 6. The CDR3 extends over 15 amino acids. CDR1 is MGHRA and CDR2 is YSYEKL in the germline V gene. The CDR3 sequence is CASSQPDRAYQPQHF. The CDR3 nucleotides read TGCGCCAGCAGCCAACCTGACAGGGCCTATCAGCCCCAGCATTTT.

The J gene is TRBJ2-1, the V gene TRBV6-2 or TRBV6-3; 10 bases are shared with TRBD2. Losses at the gene ends were 5 bases for V and 7 bases for J; bases not matched to a gene: 8. The germline gives CDR1 MNHEY, CDR2 SVGEGT. CDR3 length: 15 amino acids. The CDR3 DNA is TGTGCCAGCAGTCTGAGCGGGGGGGCAGAGAATGAGCAGTTCTTC. Residues: CASSLSGGAENEQFF.

This clone was detected once. This sequence joins TRBV5-4 and TRBJ1-2; D remains unclear. This CDR3 comprises 14 residues. The germline V and J ends were trimmed by 0 bases and 5 bases, with 11 bases remaining between them. Per the germline V gene, CDR1 is SGHNT and CDR2 is YYREEE (reference sequence). The CDR3 here is CASSLDPGSYGYTF. CDR3 sequence (DNA): TGTGCCAGCAGCTTGGATCCCGGGAGTTATGGCTACACCTTC.

This chain connects TRBV7-9 to TRBJ1-1; D might be TRBD1 (6 bases). V was clipped by 5 bases and J by 0 bases, with 13 bases between them. Germline CDR1 is SEHNR and CDR2 is FQNEAQ (reference sequence). CDR3 length: 15 residues. The CDR3 DNA is TGTGCCAGCAGCCGCAACAGGGCACTGAACACTGAAGCTTTCTTT. This sequence encodes CASSRNRALNTEAFF.